A single sample is the source of the 4 T cell receptor beta chains below, sequenced in a study of T-cell memory formation after mild COVID-19. Each CDR3 protein is one row after TCRdb ran MiXCR on the 5' RACE reads. Of about 38,000 distinct CDR3 sequences detected, about an eighth appear once; the ten largest clones hold 25% to 30%. Sequenced material: PBMCs or a T cell subset sorted from them (not recorded which). The source is a man younger than 35 who had mild COVID-19 (a few samples of this study predate the infection). Cell type and time point are not known.

This clonotype appeared a few times. This chain uses TRBV12-3 or TRBV12-4 with TRBJ2-4, with TRBD2 identical over 7 bases. The V gene end was trimmed by 1 base and the J gene end by 0 bases; junction bases not matched to a gene: 9. The CDR3 runs 18 residues. CDR3 DNA: TGTGCCAGCAGTTTAGGGCTGCGGGGAGGGGAAGCCAAAAACATTCAGTACTTC. Translated, it gives CASSLGLRGGEAKNIQYF.

This clonotype was found many times. The genes are TRBV20-1 and TRBJ1-2; D ambiguous. The ends were cut back, 5 bases at V and 5 bases at J, with 12 bases in the middle. The CDR3 loop spans 12 amino acids. Germline-derived CDR1 and CDR2 are DFQATT and SNEGSKA (reference sequence). The CDR3 sequence: CSAHLGLYGYTF. For the CDR3, the DNA is TGCAGTGCTCACCTCGGGCTTTATGGCTACACCTTC.

This clonotype was recorded many times. This chain links TRBV7-2 with TRBJ1-6, with 8 positions matching TRBD1. The CDR3 totals 15 residues. Unmatched junction bases numbered 10, after V lost 5 bases and J lost 10 bases. Germline V gene lookup returns CDR1 SGHTA and CDR2 FQGNSA. Here the CDR3 reads CASSTRTGRSSPLHF. The DNA of the CDR3 is TGTGCCAGCAGCACACGGACAGGGAGGTCCTCACCCCTCCACTTT.

Many counts were recorded for this clonotype. This chain joins TRBV6-5 and TRBJ1-4; a weak D match, TRBD1 (6 bases). Germline values: CDR1 MNHEY, CDR2 SVGAGI. V lost 6 bases and J 7 bases, leaving 21 bases between the germline ends. There are 16 residues in the CDR3. The CDR3 protein is CASSRDRPRLGEKLFF. Written as DNA, the CDR3 is TGTGCCAGCAGCCGCGACAGGCCCAGACTCGGTGAAAAACTGTTTTTT.